Each of the 12 T cell receptor beta chains below was sequenced from the same sample in a study of shared clonotypes between healthy human individuals (dated by TCRdb to the early 2020s). Library construction relied on the immunoSEQ multiplex PCR assay. TCRdb carries this immuneACCESS record with in-frame sequences only. Its versions omit some clonotypes, under half of them owing to an unresolved V gene in the studies checked, with the rest unexplained. Counted in this sample were under 1,900,000 clones; roughly 98.5% of them appeared once. 0.36% of the sample lies in the top ten. The sequencing input was naive CD4+ T cells sorted from blood. In light of the paper, this sample's cell subset or site label describes: CD45RA+ positively selected. Receptors were obtained from a man aged 25-45 years in good health.

The chain couples TRBV7-2 to TRBJ1-1, with D unresolved. V was trimmed by 1 base and J by 3 bases, leaving 6 bases between them. Germline values: CDR1 SGHTA, CDR2 FQGNSA. The CDR3 is made up of 13 amino acids. The CDR3 loop is CASSLGPHTEAFF. The CDR3 DNA follows: TGTGCCAGCAGCTTAGGACCGCACACTGAAGCTTTCTTT.

The chain recombines TRBV5-6 with TRBJ2-3; a weak D match, TRBD2 (5 bases). The CDR3 length is 15 residues. V gave up 5 bases and J gave up 5 bases, with 18 bases separating them. Per the germline V gene, CDR1 is SGHDT and CDR2 is YYEEEE. This CDR3 reads CASRSSRWSQDTQYF. The CDR3 nucleotides are TGTGCCAGCAGATCTAGCCGATGGTCCCAAGATACGCAGTATTTT.

The chain couples TRBV28 to TRBJ1-5, with 8 bases that match TRBD1. CDR3 length equals 19 residues. CDR1 and CDR2 from the germline V gene are MDHEN and SYDVKM. V lost 5 bases and J lost 0; bases outside the gene matches: 15. The CDR3 DNA reads TGTGCCAGCAGTGCAGACCGGGACAGGAATCTTTATAGCAATCAGCCCCAGCATTTT. This gives the protein CASSADRDRNLYSNQPQHF.

The chain carries TRBV5-6 and TRBJ2-1; D possibly matches TRBD1 or TRBD2 (5 bases each). Trimming took 1 base from V and 8 from J, leaving 10 bases between them. This CDR3 spans 13 amino acids. The germline V gene encodes CDR1 SGHDT and CDR2 YYEEEE. This CDR3 is CASSLKGRDEQFF. The CDR3 bases are TGTGCCAGCAGCTTGAAGGGACGGGATGAGCAGTTCTTC.

V gene TRBV27 combines with J gene TRBJ2-3; D is unclear. Germline V gene data show CDR1 as MNHEY and CDR2 as SMNVEV (reference sequence). V gave up 5 bases and J gave up 2 bases, with 5 bases separating them. The CDR3 consists of 12 residues. The DNA of the CDR3 is TGTGCCAGCAGTGCCCCCACAGATACGCAGTATTTT. The encoded protein is CASSAPTDTQYF.

V usage is TRBV27 and J usage is TRBJ2-5, with TRBD1 matching over 8 bases. CDR3 length: 13 amino acids. V lost 6 bases to trimming and J lost 5 bases; unmatched junction nucleotides: 5. Germline loops: CDR1 MNHEY, CDR2 SMNVEV (reference sequence). In DNA, the CDR3 is TGTGCCAGCAGAACTACAGGGGGGGAGACCCAGTACTTC. It codes for CASRTTGGETQYF.

The V call is TRBV5-1, the J call TRBJ2-5; D possibly corresponds to TRBD2 (5 bases). Trimming shortened V by 4 bases and J by 3 bases, and 13 bases separated the two germline ends. Germline V gene sequence: CDR1 SGHRS, CDR2 YFSETQ. The CDR3 consists of 14 residues. Here the CDR3 reads CASSRLRGEETQYF. The CDR3 nucleotides read TGCGCCAGCAGCCGATTACGGGGAGAAGAGACCCAGTACTTC.

The chain recombines TRBV6-5 with TRBJ2-1; TRBD1 agrees at 8 bases. V lost 0 bases, J lost 6 bases, and 7 bases stayed unmatched. CDR3 length equals 16 residues. Germline lookup yields CDR1 MNHEY and CDR2 SVGAGI. In nucleotides, the CDR3 is TGTGCCAGCAGTTACTCGGGGCAGGGGGCACGCAATGAGCAGTTCTTC. Residues: CASSYSGQGARNEQFF.

This clone was recorded only once. J is TRBJ2-7 and V is TRBV28; tentative D call: TRBD1 (5 bases). CDR1 MDHEN and CDR2 SYDVKM come from the germline V gene. CDR3 length: 15 residues. Trimming left V 4 bases short and J 2 bases short, with 15 bases between. Written as DNA, the CDR3 is TGTGCCAGCAGTTCACAGTACAGGCGACCCTACGAGCAGTACTTC. Its protein is CASSSQYRRPYEQYF.

The chain recombines TRBV5-6 with TRBJ2-2; 13 nucleotides match TRBD2. The V segment lost 4 bases and the J segment 5 bases; nucleotides outside the gene matches: 8. Germline V gene data show CDR1 as SGHDT and CDR2 as YYEEEE. This CDR3 comprises 17 residues. CDR3: CASSPWTSGSFTGELFF. The CDR3 region has the DNA TGTGCCAGCAGCCCGTGGACTAGCGGGAGTTTTACCGGGGAGCTGTTTTTT.

The chain is built from TRBV28 and TRBJ2-7; D not resolved. The CDR3 extends over 12 amino acids. Per germline, CDR1 MDHEN and CDR2 SYDVKM. Between the trimmed V and J ends, which lost 1 base and 5 bases, there was a span of 6 bases. DNA for the CDR3: TGTGCCAGCAGTTTATCTCCCCACGAGCAGTACTTC. As protein: CASSLSPHEQYF.

The CDR3 spells CASSPLPAGVGTDTQYF. The DNA of the CDR3 is TGTGCCAGCTCACCACTCCCAGCCGGCGTTGGCACAGATACGCAGTATTTT. This rearrangement joins TRBV18 to TRBJ2-3; D gene unclear. The CDR3 runs 17 residues. The V end was cut by 1 base, the J end by 1 base, with 15 bases between. Germline V CDR1 and CDR2: KGHSH, LQKENI.